These 21 T cell receptor beta chains share one sample of origin, sequenced in a study of T cell repertoires in cytomegalovirus infection. TCRdb ran MiXCR on the reads and lists one entry per CDR3 protein. Of 680,000 or so distinct CDR3 sequences listed, approximately 40% are singletons. What was sequenced was PBMCs. All receptors derive from a human donor in good health (CMV status not recorded). Some clones in this sample may be carry-over from other donors' samples.

The genes are TRBV20-1 and TRBJ1-2; D uncertain. CDR3 length equals 11 residues. The germline V gene has CDR1 DFQATT and CDR2 SNEGSKA (reference sequence). Trimming shortened V by 5 bases and J by 6 bases, and 10 bases separated the two germline ends. CDR3 amino acids: CSARQENGYTF. The CDR3 DNA sequence: TGCAGTGCTCGCCAGGAGAATGGCTACACCTTC.

The genes are TRBV4-1 and TRBJ2-1; D possibly corresponds to TRBD1 (5 bases). Trimming removed 4 bases from V and 10 bases from J, with 14 bases in between. The CDR3 has 13 residues. Per the germline V gene, CDR1 is MGHRA and CDR2 is YSYEKL. This chain's CDR3 is CASSPGCAREQFF. CDR3 bases: TGCGCCAGCAGCCCAGGGTGCGCTAGAGAGCAGTTCTTC.

This clonotype was detected once. The V and J genes are TRBV12-3 or TRBV12-4 and TRBJ1-1; a weak D match, TRBD1 (5 bases). The CDR3 contains 12 residues. Trimming removed 5 bases from V and 11 bases from J, with 15 bases in between. CDR3 coding DNA: TGTGCCAGCAGTCCCGACTTTTGGGGGGCTTTCTTT. Residues: CASSPDFWGAFF.

This clonotype was seen a few times. The chain employs TRBV12-3 or TRBV12-4 and TRBJ2-5; 8 positions match TRBD1. V was pared by 5 bases and J by 2 bases, with 10 bases of the junction left unmatched. CDR3 length equals 16 residues. The CDR3 bases are TGTGCCAGCAGTCAACGCGCCCGGGACAGGCAAGAGACCCAGTACTTC. Its protein product is CASSQRARDRQETQYF.

This rearrangement joins TRBV10-3 to TRBJ2-7; 7 positions agree with TRBD2. Trimming cost V 3 bases and J 2 bases; bases outside gene matches: 10. This CDR3 has 16 residues. The germline V gene has CDR1 ENHRY and CDR2 SYGVKD. The CDR3 region is CAISDPTSSIPYEQYF. The DNA for the CDR3 is TGTGCCATCAGTGATCCGACTAGCTCCATCCCCTACGAGCAGTACTTC.

Of note for this clonotype: This sequence may be a read error, since a much larger clone differs from it by one base. The chain combines TRBV7-9 with TRBJ2-1, with D possibly being TRBD2 (5 bases). CDR3 length: 17 amino acids. The V and J ends lost 2 bases and 6 bases respectively, with 20 bases between them. CDR1 is SEHNR and CDR2 is FQNEAQ in the germline V gene (reference sequence). CDR3 region: CASSLRAAVLQSNEQFF. Written as DNA, the CDR3 is TGTGCCAGCAGCTTAAGAGCGGCGGTACTACAAAGCAATGAGCAGTTCTTC.

V gene TRBV5-5 combines with J gene TRBJ2-5; 8 bases are shared with TRBD2. CDR3 length equals 16 residues. Germline V gives CDR1 SGHKS, CDR2 YYEKEE (reference sequence). Trimming removed 0 bases from V and 2 bases from J; junction bases left unmatched: 6. This chain's CDR3 is CASSLGVAGFQETQYF. CDR3 sequence (DNA): TGTGCCAGCAGCTTGGGGGTAGCGGGATTTCAAGAGACCCAGTACTTC.

This clonotype has just a few counts. The chain links TRBV20-1 to TRBJ1-2, with TRBD1 matching 8 bases. The J segment lost 9 bases and the V segment lost 5 bases, leaving 11 bases of the junction unmatched. CDR3 length: 13 amino acids. CDR1 DFQATT and CDR2 SNEGSKA come from the germline V gene (reference sequence). Here the CDR3 reads CSAVRSWTGSYTF. The CDR3 DNA sequence: TGCAGTGCTGTCCGTTCTTGGACAGGGAGCTACACCTTC.

This clonotype was seen a handful of times. The chain has TRBV6-6 and TRBJ1-1; D not resolved. The CDR3 loop spans 14 amino acids. The germline CDR1 and CDR2 sequences are MNHNY and SVGAGI (reference sequence). V was cut by 3 bases and J by 1 base, with 9 bases left in between. CDR3 amino acids: CASSYFSGNTEAFF. The CDR3 region has the DNA TGTGCCAGCAGTTATTTCTCAGGGAACACTGAAGCTTTCTTT.

The chain links TRBV28 to TRBJ2-7, with 11 nucleotides matching TRBD2. Per germline, CDR1 MDHEN and CDR2 SYDVKM. Losses at the gene ends were 7 bases for V and 7 bases for J; bases not matched to a gene: 18. CDR3 length: 17 residues. DNA for the CDR3: TGTGCCAGCATTTCCCTACCCGGGACTAGCGGATCTCGGGAGCAGTACTTC. This codes for CASISLPGTSGSREQYF.

This chain joins TRBV5-6 and TRBJ1-3; D gene uncertain. V lost 0 bases to trimming and J lost 2 bases, with 9 bases between them. The CDR3 contains 15 residues. Germline CDR1 reads SGHDT; CDR2 reads YYEEEE. The CDR3 sequence: CASSLGLGTGNTIYF. The CDR3 DNA sequence: TGTGCCAGCAGCTTGGGCCTGGGGACTGGAAACACCATATATTTT.

This clonotype was seen a few times. This sequence joins TRBV7-2 and TRBJ2-1, with D possibly being TRBD2 (7 bases). V shed 0 bases and J shed 6 bases, with 15 bases lying between them. Germline V gene sequence: CDR1 SGHTA, CDR2 FQGNSA. This CDR3 comprises 16 residues. CDR3 residues: CASSLAWGRESNEQFF. For the CDR3, the DNA is TGTGCCAGCAGCTTAGCGTGGGGGCGGGAGTCCAATGAGCAGTTCTTC.

This clonotype appeared a few times. The chain is built from TRBV10-3 and TRBJ1-2, with TRBD1 identical over 7 bases. Germline V gene lookup returns CDR1 ENHRY and CDR2 SYGVKD. CDR3 length equals 18 residues. Trimming took 3 bases from V and 1 from J; bases not matched to a gene: 14. DNA for the CDR3: TGTGCCATCAGTGAACGAGGATCCACAGGGGTCCGTAACTATGGCTACACCTTC. Its translation: CAISERGSTGVRNYGYTF.

This chain connects TRBV28 to TRBJ1-2, with D possibly matching TRBD1 (6 bases). The length of the CDR3 is 12 residues. Trimming stripped 6 bases from V and 8 bases from J, with 13 bases between. The germline V gene has CDR1 MDHEN and CDR2 SYDVKM. DNA for the CDR3: TGTGCCAGCAGGCACAGGGTGGGGGGCTACACCTTC. Translating it yields CASRHRVGGYTF.

To note about this clonotype: A much larger clone sits a single nucleotide away, making a read error possible. The chain uses TRBV28 and TRBJ2-7, with D possibly TRBD1 on 7 matching bases. There are 13 residues in the CDR3. Germline V gene data show CDR1 as MDHEN and CDR2 as SYDVKM. DNA for the CDR3: TGTGCCAGCAGTTTAGGGGGGACAGACGAGCGGTACTTC. Translated, it gives CASSLGGTDERYF.

The J gene is TRBJ2-7, the V gene TRBV20-1, with D maybe TRBD2 (5 bases). The V gene lost 1 base and the J gene lost 0 bases, with 13 bases spanning the gap. The CDR3 sequence is 15 residues long. Germline V gene sequence: CDR1 DFQATT, CDR2 SNEGSKA (reference sequence). The CDR3 DNA reads TGCAGTGCTAGAGGCGCGGCGGAGGCCTCCTACGAGCAGTACTTC. Its translation: CSARGAAEASYEQYF.

The J gene is TRBJ2-7, the V gene TRBV19; 11 nucleotides line up with TRBD2. Germline CDR1 LNHDA, CDR2 SQIVND (reference sequence). V shed 3 bases, J shed 8 bases, and the junction held 6 bases outside the gene matches. This CDR3 contains 14 residues. CDR3 loop: CASSMASGGNKQYF. The CDR3 region has the DNA TGTGCCAGTAGTATGGCTAGCGGGGGGAACAAGCAGTACTTC. Looking up the rest from reference TRBV19 and TRBJ2-7 gives the full variable domain: DGGITQSPKYLFRKEGQNVTLSCEQNLNHDAMYWYRQDPGQGLRLIYYSQIVNDFQKGDIAEGYSVSREKKESFPLTVTSAQKNPTAFYLCASSMASGGNKQYFGPGTRLTVT.

Turning to this clonotype: A much larger clone is a single base away; this may be a read error. The chain is built from TRBV27 and TRBJ1-4; no clear D gene. V lost 3 bases, J lost 8 bases, and 13 bases lay in between. Germline V gives CDR1 MNHEY, CDR2 SMNVEV (reference sequence). The CDR3 runs to 14 residues. The CDR3 DNA reads as TGTGCCAGCAGTTTCATGGTACCGGGAGAAAAACTGTTTTTT. Translated, it gives CASSFMVPGEKLFF.

This clonotype was seen at least ten times. In DNA, the CDR3 is TGTGCCAGCAGCTTAGGTCCGGCAGGGGGCCTCTCTGGAAACACCATATATTTT. Translated: CASSLGPAGGLSGNTIYF. The V gene is TRBV7-2, the J gene TRBJ1-3; TRBD1 aligns across 8 bases. Germline trimming cut 1 base from V and 0 bases from J; bases unmatched to any gene: 8. This CDR3 is built from 18 residues. From germline, CDR1 is SGHTA and CDR2 FQGNSA.

This clonotype was picked up many times. The V gene is TRBV14, the J gene TRBJ1-4; unclear D gene. The V end was cut by 3 bases, the J end by 3 bases, with 5 bases between. CDR1 is SGHDN, CDR2 FVKESK, per germline. This CDR3 spans 13 amino acids. In DNA form, the CDR3 reads TGTGCCAGCAGCCATGCCCCTAATGAAAAACTGTTTTTT. This sequence encodes CASSHAPNEKLFF.

This clonotype showed up just a few times. The rearrangement links TRBV27 to TRBJ1-4; D gene ambiguous. Germline CDR1 MNHEY, CDR2 SMNVEV (reference sequence). Trimming took off 10 bases at V and 7 bases at J, with 22 bases between the two ends. This CDR3 has 15 amino acids. CDR3 in amino acids: CATASAPYGSEKLFF. CDR3 nucleotide sequence: TGTGCCACAGCAAGCGCCCCCTACGGAAGTGAAAAACTGTTTTTT.